This T cell receptor (beta chain) emerged from a study of blood T cell repertoires in COVID-19. The CDR3 length is 15 residues. The germline CDR1 and CDR2 sequences are SGHRS and YFSETQ. The V end lost 0 bases, the J end lost 5 bases, and 14 bases lay between the germline ends. TCRdb's copy holds only in-frame clones and misses some; the assay was immunoSEQ multiplex PCR. The data show 160,000 or so clones, 84% seen once. The chain recombines TRBV5-1 with TRBJ2-5; D may be TRBD2 (5 bases). The sequencing input was PBMCs or T cells enriched from blood (not recorded which). The clonotype comes from a man over 45 who had recovered from COVID-19. The CDR3 bases are TGCGCCAGCAGCTTGGCCAATCGGGGTGTGGAGACCCAGTACTTC. It is translated as CASSLANRGVETQYF. The whole variable domain, remainder taken from reference TRBV5-1 and TRBJ2-5, is KAGVTQTPRYLIKTRGQQVTLSCSPISGHRSVSWYQQTPGQGLQFLFEYFSETQRNKGNFPGRFSGRQFSNSRSEMNVSTLELGDSALYLCASSLANRGVETQYFGPGTRLLVL.